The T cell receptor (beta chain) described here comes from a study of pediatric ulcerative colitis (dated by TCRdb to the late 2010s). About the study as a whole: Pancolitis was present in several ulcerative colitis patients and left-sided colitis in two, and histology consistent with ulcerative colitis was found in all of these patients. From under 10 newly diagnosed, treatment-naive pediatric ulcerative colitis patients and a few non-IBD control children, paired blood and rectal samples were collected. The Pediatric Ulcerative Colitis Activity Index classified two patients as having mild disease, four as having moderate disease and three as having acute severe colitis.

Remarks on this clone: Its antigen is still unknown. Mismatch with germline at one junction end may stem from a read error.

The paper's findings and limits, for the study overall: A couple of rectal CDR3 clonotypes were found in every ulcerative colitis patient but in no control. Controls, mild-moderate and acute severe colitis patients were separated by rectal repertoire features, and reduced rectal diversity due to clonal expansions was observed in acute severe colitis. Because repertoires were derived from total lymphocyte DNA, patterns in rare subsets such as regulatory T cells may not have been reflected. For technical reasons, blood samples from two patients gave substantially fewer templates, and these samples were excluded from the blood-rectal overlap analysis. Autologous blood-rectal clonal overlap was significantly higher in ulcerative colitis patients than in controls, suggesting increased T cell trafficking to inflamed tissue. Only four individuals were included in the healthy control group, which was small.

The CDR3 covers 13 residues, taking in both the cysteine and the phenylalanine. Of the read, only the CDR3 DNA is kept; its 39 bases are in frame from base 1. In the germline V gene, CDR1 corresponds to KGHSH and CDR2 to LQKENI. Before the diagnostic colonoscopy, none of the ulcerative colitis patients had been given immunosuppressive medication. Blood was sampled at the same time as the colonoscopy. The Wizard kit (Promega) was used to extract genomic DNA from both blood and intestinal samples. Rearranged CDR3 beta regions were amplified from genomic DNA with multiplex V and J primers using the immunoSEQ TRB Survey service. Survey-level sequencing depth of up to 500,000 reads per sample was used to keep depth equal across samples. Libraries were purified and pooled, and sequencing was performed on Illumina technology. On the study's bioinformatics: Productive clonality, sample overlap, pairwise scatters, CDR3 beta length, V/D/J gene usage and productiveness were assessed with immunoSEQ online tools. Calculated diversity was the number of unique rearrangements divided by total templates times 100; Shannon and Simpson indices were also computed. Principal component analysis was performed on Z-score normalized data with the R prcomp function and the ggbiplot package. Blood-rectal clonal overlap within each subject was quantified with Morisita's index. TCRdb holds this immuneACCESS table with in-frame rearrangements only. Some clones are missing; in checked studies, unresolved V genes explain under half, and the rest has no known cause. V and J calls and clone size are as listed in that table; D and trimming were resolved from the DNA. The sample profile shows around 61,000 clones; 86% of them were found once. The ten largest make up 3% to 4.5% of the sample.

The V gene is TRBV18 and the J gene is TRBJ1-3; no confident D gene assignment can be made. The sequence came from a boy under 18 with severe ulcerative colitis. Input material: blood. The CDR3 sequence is CASSLDPGSLQVF. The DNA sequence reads TGTGCCAGCTCACTAGATCCGGGCTCCCTCCAGGTTTTT.